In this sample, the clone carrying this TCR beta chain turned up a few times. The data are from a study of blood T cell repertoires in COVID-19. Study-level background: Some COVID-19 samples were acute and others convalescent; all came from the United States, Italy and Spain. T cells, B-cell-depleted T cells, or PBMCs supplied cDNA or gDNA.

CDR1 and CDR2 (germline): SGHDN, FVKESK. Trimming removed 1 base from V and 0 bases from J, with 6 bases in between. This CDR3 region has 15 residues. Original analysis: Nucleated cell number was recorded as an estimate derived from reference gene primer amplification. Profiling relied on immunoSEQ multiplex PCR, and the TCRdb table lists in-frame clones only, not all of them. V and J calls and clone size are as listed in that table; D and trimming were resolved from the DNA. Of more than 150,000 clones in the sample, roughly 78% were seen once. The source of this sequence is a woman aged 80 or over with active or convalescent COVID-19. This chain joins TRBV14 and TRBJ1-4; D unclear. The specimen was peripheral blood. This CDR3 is CASSQVGATNEKLFF. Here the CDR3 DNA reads TGTGCCAGCAGCCAAGTCGGTGCAACTAATGAAAAACTGTTTTTT.